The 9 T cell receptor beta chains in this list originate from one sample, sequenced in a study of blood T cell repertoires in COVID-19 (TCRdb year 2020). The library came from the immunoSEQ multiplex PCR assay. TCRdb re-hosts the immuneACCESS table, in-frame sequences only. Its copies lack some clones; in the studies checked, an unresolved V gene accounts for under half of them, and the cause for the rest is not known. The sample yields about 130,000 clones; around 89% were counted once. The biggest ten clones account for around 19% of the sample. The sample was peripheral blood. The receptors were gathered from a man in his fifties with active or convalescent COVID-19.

CDR3 sequence (DNA): TGTGCCAGTAGCAACAGGGGGCATTACACCGGGGAGCTGTTTTTT. It encodes CASSNRGHYTGELFF. The genes are TRBV19 and TRBJ2-2; 9 nucleotides line up with TRBD1. V shed 6 bases, J shed 3 bases, and the junction held 5 bases outside the gene matches. Germline loops: CDR1 LNHDA, CDR2 SQIVND (reference sequence). The CDR3 is 15 residues long.

The CDR3 DNA reads TGCAGCGTCCCGAACTTGAACACTGAAGCTTTCTTT. Translated, it gives CSVPNLNTEAFF. The gene calls are TRBV29-1 and TRBJ1-1; D remains unclear. Germline V gene lookup returns CDR1 SQVTM and CDR2 ANQGSEA. With 6 bases removed from V and 0 bases from J, the gap between germline ends came to 8 bases. The CDR3 has 12 residues.

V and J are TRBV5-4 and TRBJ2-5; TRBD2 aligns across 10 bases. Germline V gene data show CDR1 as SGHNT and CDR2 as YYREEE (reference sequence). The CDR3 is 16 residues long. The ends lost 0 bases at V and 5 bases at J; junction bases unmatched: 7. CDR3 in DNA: TGTGCCAGCAGCTTGGGAGCGGGGGGGCGTGGGGAGACCCAGTACTTC. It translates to CASSLGAGGRGETQYF. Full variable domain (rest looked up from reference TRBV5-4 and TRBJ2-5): ETGVTQSPTHLIKTRGQQVTLRCSSQSGHNTVSWYQQALGQGPQFIFQYYREEENGRGNFPPRFSGLQFPNYSSELNVNALELDDSALYLCASSLGAGGRGETQYFGPGTRLLVL.

The CDR3 sequence is CASRPHRGSSMAGEQYF. DNA of the CDR3: TGTGCCAGCAGACCCCACAGGGGCAGCTCCATGGCGGGGGAGCAGTACTTC. The chain is built from TRBV28 and TRBJ2-7, with D perhaps matching TRBD1 (7 bases). The CDR3 length is 17 residues. Germline-derived CDR1 and CDR2 are MDHEN and SYDVKM. Trimming shortened V by 6 bases and J by 7 bases, and 28 bases separated the two germline ends.

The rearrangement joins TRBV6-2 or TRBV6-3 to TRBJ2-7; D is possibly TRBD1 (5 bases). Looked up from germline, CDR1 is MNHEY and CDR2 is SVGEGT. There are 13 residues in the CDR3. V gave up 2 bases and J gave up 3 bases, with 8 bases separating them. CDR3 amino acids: CASSYRQIYEQYF. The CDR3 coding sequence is TGTGCCAGCAGTTACCGACAGATCTACGAGCAGTACTTC.

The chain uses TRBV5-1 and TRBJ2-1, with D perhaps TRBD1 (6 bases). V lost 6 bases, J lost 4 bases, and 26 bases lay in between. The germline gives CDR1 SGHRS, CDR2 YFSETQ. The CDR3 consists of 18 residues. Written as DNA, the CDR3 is TGCGCCAGCAACCCCATGTGGGACAACTCCCCCTCTTACAATGAGCAGTTCTTC. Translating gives CASNPMWDNSPSYNEQFF.

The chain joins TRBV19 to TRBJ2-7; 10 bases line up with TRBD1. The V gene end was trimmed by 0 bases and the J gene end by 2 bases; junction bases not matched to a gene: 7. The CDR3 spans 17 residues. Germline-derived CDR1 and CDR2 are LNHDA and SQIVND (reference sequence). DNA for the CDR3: TGTGCCAGTAGTATAGACCTCGGGACAGGGGTTGCCTACGAGCAGTACTTC. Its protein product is CASSIDLGTGVAYEQYF.

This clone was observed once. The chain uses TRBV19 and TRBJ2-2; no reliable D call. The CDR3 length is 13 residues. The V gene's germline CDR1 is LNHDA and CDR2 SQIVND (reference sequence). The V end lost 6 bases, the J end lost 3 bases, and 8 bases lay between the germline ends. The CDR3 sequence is CASRHGYTGELFF. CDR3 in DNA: TGTGCCAGTAGACACGGGTACACCGGGGAGCTGTTTTTT.

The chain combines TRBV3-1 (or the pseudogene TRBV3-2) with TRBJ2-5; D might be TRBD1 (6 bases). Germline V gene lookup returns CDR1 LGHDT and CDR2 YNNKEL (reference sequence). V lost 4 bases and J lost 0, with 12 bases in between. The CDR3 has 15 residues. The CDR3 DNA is TGTGCCAGCAGCCGGGACAATCTTTACCAAGAGACCCAGTACTTC. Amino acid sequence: CASSRDNLYQETQYF.